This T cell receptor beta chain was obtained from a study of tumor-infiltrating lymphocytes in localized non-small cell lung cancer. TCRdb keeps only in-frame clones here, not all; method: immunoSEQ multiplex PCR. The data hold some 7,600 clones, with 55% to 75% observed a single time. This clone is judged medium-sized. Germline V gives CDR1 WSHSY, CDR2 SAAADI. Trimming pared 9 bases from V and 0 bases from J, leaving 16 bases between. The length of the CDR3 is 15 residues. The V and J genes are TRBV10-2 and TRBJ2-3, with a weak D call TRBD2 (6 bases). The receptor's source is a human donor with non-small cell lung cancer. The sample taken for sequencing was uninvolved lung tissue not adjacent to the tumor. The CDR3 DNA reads TGCGCCAGGGACTACCTTTCTCCGAGCACAGATACGCAGTATTTT. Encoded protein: CARDYLSPSTDTQYF.